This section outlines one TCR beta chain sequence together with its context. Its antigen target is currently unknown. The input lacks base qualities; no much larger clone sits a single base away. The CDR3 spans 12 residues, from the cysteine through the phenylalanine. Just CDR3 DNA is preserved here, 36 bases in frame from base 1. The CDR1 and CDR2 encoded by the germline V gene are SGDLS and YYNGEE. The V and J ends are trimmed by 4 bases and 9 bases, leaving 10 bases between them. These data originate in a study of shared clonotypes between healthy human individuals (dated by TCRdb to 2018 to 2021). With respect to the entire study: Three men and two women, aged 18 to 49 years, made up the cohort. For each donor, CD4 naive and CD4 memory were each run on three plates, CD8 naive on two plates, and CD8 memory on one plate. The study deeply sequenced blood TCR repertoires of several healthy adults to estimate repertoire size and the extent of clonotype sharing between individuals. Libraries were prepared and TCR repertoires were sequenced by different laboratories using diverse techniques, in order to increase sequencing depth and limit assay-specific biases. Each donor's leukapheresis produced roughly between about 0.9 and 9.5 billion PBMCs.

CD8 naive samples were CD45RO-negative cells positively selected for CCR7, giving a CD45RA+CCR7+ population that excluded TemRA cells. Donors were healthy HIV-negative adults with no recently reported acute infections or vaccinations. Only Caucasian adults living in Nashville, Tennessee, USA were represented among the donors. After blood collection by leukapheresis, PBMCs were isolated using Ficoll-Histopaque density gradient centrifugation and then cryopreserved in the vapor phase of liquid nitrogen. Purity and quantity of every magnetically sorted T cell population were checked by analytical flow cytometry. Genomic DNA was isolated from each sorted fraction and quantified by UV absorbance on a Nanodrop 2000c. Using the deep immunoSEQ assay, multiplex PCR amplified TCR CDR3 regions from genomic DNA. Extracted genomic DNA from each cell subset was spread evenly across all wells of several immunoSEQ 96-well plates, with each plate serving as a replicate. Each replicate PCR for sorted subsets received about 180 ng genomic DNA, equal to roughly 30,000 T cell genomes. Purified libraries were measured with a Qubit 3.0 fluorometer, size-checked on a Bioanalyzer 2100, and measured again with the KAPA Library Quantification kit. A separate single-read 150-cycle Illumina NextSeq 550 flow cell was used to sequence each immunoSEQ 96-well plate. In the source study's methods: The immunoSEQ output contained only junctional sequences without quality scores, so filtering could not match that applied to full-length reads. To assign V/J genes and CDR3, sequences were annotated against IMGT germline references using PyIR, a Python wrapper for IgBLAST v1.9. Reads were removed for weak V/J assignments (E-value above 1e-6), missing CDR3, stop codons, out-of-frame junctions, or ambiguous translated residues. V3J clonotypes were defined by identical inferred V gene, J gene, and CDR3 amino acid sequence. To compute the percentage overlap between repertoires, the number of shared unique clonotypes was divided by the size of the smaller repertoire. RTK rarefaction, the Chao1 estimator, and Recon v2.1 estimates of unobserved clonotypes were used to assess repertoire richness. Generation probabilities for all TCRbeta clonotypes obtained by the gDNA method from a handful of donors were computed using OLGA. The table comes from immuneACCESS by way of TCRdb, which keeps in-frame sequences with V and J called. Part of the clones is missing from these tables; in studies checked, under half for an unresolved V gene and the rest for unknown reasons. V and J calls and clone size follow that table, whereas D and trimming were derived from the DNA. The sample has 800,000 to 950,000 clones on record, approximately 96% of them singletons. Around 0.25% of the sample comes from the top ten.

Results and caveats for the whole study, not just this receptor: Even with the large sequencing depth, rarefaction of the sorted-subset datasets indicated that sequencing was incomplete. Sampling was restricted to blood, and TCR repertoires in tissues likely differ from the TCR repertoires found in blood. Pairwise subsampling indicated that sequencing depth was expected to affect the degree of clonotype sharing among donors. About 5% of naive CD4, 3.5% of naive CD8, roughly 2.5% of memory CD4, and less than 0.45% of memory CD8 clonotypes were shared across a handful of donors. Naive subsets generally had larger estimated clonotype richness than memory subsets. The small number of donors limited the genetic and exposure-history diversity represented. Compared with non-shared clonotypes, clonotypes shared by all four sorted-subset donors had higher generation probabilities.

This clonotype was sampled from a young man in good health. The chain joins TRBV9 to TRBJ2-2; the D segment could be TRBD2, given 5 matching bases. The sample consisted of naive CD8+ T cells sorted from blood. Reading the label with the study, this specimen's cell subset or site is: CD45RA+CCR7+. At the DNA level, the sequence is TGTGCCAGCAGCCCTGGGAGTAGGGAGCTGTTTTTT. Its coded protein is CASSPGSRELFF.